This T cell receptor (beta chain) was captured in a study of blood T cells in healthy people across ages. Primed by a sample-barcoded 5' primer and a J-beta primer mix, a second PCR proceeded for roughly 7 to 11 cycles. Each cDNA molecule, via a template-switch adaptor with 12 random nucleotides, was tagged. TCRdb re-called the 5' RACE reads with MiXCR, one entry per CDR3 protein. The table includes 750,000 to 850,000 distinct CDR3 sequences, 20% to 25% detected once. Per sample, extraction of total RNA gave at least 5 micrograms in every case. The table lists this clonotype with a few counts. CDR3 size: 14 residues. Germline V gives CDR1 SGHKS, CDR2 YYEKEE (reference sequence). V lost 3 bases, J lost 3 bases, and 10 bases lay in between. The sample was also reused in another study, on T cells of mothers and their children.

The sequencing input was blood. This chain joins TRBV5-5 and TRBJ2-1, with unresolved D. This TCR derives from a boy between 10 and 17 years old in good health. The CDR3 DNA follows: TGTGCCAGCAGCTCCCGAGGCGGCTACAATGAGCAGTTCTTC. Translated, it gives CASSSRGGYNEQFF.